The 28 T cell receptor beta chains reported below all come from one sample, sequenced in a study of regulatory T cells in long-lasting Graves disease. Time point reported: newly diagnosed GD, antithyroid drugs for less than 3 months. Isolated PBMC RNA provided the starting material for the TCR library. Construction of TCR beta libraries relied on iRepertoire HTBI primers and on Arm-PCR targeting CDR3 regions. TCRdb re-analysed the multiplex PCR reads in MiXCR, keeping a single row per CDR3 protein. The sample yields a few hundred thousand distinct CDR3 sequences, roughly 10% seen once. Another study also made use of these data, one on T cells in Graves' hyperthyroidism and ophthalmopathy.

The source material was peripheral blood mononuclear cells (PBMCs), sampled at new diagnosis, from a patient treated with antithyroid drugs. The receptor set was obtained from a woman between 18 and 29 years old with Graves disease.

This clonotype has ten or more counts. One end of the junction fails to match germline, which may point to a read error. This chain connects TRBV7-7 to TRBJ2-2, with a tentative D call TRBD1 (6 bases). CDR1 is SSHAT and CDR2 is FNYEAQ in the germline V gene (reference sequence). The CDR3 is 15 amino acids. This CDR3 is CASSKTGFLTGELFF. As DNA, the CDR3 is TGTGCTAGCAGCAAAACAGGGTTCCTAACCGGGGAGCTGTTTTTT.

This clonotype was observed at least ten times. The chain has TRBV6-2 or TRBV6-3 and TRBJ2-1; D might be TRBD2 (8 bases). CDR1 is MNHEY and CDR2 is SVGEGT in the germline V gene. Trimming left V 6 bases short and J 10 bases short, with 22 bases between. There are 15 residues in the CDR3. The CDR3 here is CASSGRDRYIPEQFF. The CDR3 nucleotides are TGTGCCAGCAGCGGGAGGGACAGATACATTCCAGAGCAGTTCTTC.

This clonotype occurred a few times. This chain links TRBV6-9 with TRBJ1-3, with 11 bases lining up with TRBD1. The CDR3 runs 19 residues. Germline V CDR1 and CDR2: MNHGY, SVAAGI. Losses at the gene ends were 4 bases for V and 2 bases for J; bases not matched to a gene: 13. CDR3 residues: CASSSIHRTGGYAGNTIYF. The CDR3 coding sequence is TGTGCCAGCAGTTCGATCCACAGGACAGGGGGCTATGCTGGAAACACCATATATTTT.

The sample holds many counts of this clonotype. The rearrangement uses TRBV7-9 and TRBJ2-5; 9 bases line up with TRBD2. Losses at the gene ends were 5 bases for V and 0 bases for J; bases not matched to a gene: 7. Germline CDR1 reads SEHNR; CDR2 reads FQNEAQ (reference sequence). The CDR3 spans 16 residues. This chain's CDR3 is CASSLGASGNQETQYF. CDR3 nucleotides: TGTGCCAGCAGCCTTGGGGCTAGCGGGAACCAAGAGACCCAGTACTTC.

The V gene is TRBV15, the J gene TRBJ2-5; D possibly corresponds to TRBD2 (6 bases). CDR3 size: 15 residues. The ends were cut back, 1 base at V and 0 bases at J, with 9 bases in the middle. Per the germline V gene, CDR1 is LNHNV and CDR2 is YYDKDF (reference sequence). The CDR3 DNA is TGTGCCACCAGCAGAGGTCAGCGGGACCAAGAGACCCAGTACTTC. It encodes CATSRGQRDQETQYF. Full variable domain (remainder filled in from reference TRBV15 and TRBJ2-5): DAMVIQNPRYQVTQFGKPVTLSCSQTLNHNVMYWYQQKSSQAPKLLFHYYDKDFNNEADTPDNFQSRRPNTSFCFLDIRSPGLGDTAMYLCATSRGQRDQETQYFGPGTRLLVL.

As concerns this clonotype: A much larger clone sits a single nucleotide away, making a read error possible. V gene TRBV29-1 combines with J gene TRBJ2-3, with D perhaps TRBD1 or TRBD2 (6 bases each). Germline assignment: CDR1 SQVTM and CDR2 ANQGSEA. This CDR3 contains 19 residues. With 0 bases removed from V and 7 bases from J, the gap between germline ends came to 29 bases. The CDR3 sequence: CSVEDWGVFDGSDRNTQYF. DNA for the CDR3: TGCAGCGTTGAAGATTGGGGAGTATTCGACGGGAGTGACAGGAATACGCAGTATTTT.

This clonotype has just a few counts. V gene TRBV12-5 combines with J gene TRBJ2-5; D unclear. The length of the CDR3 is 15 residues. The germline gives CDR1 LGHNT, CDR2 FRNRAP. V was clipped by 2 bases and J by 5 bases, with 15 bases between them. CDR3 region: CASGLLLEVGETQYF. CDR3 in DNA: TGTGCTAGTGGTTTGCTACTCGAAGTCGGGGAGACCCAGTACTTC.

This clonotype has a count of ten or more. The chain uses TRBV11-2 and TRBJ2-7; 8 bases are shared with TRBD2. With V trimmed by 1 base and J by 4 bases, 6 bases remained unmatched. The germline V gene has CDR1 SGHAT and CDR2 FQNNGV. The CDR3 covers 15 residues. The CDR3 is CASSLVSGTSYEQYF. CDR3 in DNA: TGTGCCAGCAGCTTAGTATCCGGGACTAGTTACGAGCAGTACTTC.

The V and J genes are TRBV4-1 and TRBJ2-6; D remains unclear. Between the trimmed V and J ends, which lost 2 bases and 8 bases, there was a span of 7 bases. Germline V lookup: CDR1 MGHRA, CDR2 YSYEKL. The CDR3 sequence is 13 residues long. The CDR3, as DNA: TGCGCCAGCAGCCAATCGGGCACCAACGTCCTGACTTTC. Its translation is CASSQSGTNVLTF.

The table lists this clonotype with a few counts. The J gene is TRBJ1-6, the V gene TRBV12-3 or TRBV12-4; D unresolved. This CDR3 contains 13 residues. V gave up 8 bases and J gave up 13 bases, with 18 bases separating them. This CDR3 reads CASGDTGLVPLHF. As DNA, the CDR3 is TGTGCCAGCGGCGATACGGGTTTGGTTCCCCTCCACTTT.

Ten or more counts support this clonotype. The chain has TRBV12-5 and TRBJ1-1; a possible D gene is TRBD1 (5 bases). The germline V and J ends were trimmed by 1 base and 1 base, with 7 bases remaining between them. The CDR3 loop spans 14 amino acids. The germline CDR1 and CDR2 sequences are LGHNT and FRNRAP. The CDR3 loop is CASGLGQGNTEAFF. CDR3 sequence (DNA): TGTGCTAGTGGTTTGGGGCAGGGGAACACTGAAGCTTTCTTT.

This clonotype occurred many times. V is TRBV7-2 and J is TRBJ2-2, with a possible D match to TRBD1 (5 bases). V lost 4 bases to trimming and J lost 3 bases, with 12 bases between them. Germline CDR1 reads SGHTA; CDR2 reads FQGNSA. The CDR3 consists of 15 residues. The CDR3 DNA reads as TGTGCCAGCAGCTCAAGGGGAAGGGACACCGGGGAGCTGTTTTTT. Translation: CASSSRGRDTGELFF.

The V gene is TRBV7-9, the J gene TRBJ2-7, with 16 bases aligning to TRBD2. The length of the CDR3 is 20 residues. The germline CDR1 and CDR2 sequences are SEHNR and FQNEAQ (reference sequence). Here the CDR3 reads CASSTTGTSGRARGSYERYV. In DNA, the CDR3 is TGTGCCAGCAGCACAACCGGGACTAGCGGGAGGGCGAGGGGGTCCTACGAGCGGTACGTC.

This clonotype was counted at least ten times. V gene TRBV5-1 combines with J gene TRBJ2-5; D gene unclear. V was clipped by 4 bases and J by 1 base, with 14 bases between them. In germline, CDR1 is SGHRS, CDR2 YFSETQ. This CDR3 has 15 residues. The CDR3 is CASSNYGRTQETQYF. DNA of the CDR3: TGCGCCAGCAGCAACTACGGACGGACCCAAGAGACCCAGTACTTC.

This clonotype came up many times. V gene TRBV7-9 combines with J gene TRBJ2-7; D is ambiguous. The CDR3 loop spans 13 amino acids. The V end was cut by 3 bases, the J end by 3 bases, with 9 bases between. Germline CDR1 SEHNR, CDR2 FQNEAQ (reference sequence). For the CDR3, the DNA is TGTGCCAGCAGCTTGATGTCTGTCTACGAGCAGTACTTC. Residues: CASSLMSVYEQYF.

This clonotype was seen repeatedly, ten times or more. The chain employs TRBV5-1 and TRBJ2-1; tentative D call: TRBD2 (6 bases). This CDR3 has 17 residues. V dropped 1 base and J dropped 0 bases, with 14 bases sitting between them. The germline V gene encodes CDR1 SGHRS and CDR2 YFSETQ. CDR3 protein: CASSLLTRLSSYNEQFF. CDR3 in DNA: TGCGCCAGCAGCTTGTTGACTAGACTATCCTCCTACAATGAGCAGTTCTTC.

This clonotype occurred many times. The chain joins TRBV12-3 or TRBV12-4 to TRBJ1-1, with D perhaps TRBD1 (5 bases). The CDR3 spans 15 residues. V lost 5 bases to trimming and J lost 0 bases, with 13 bases between them. The CDR3 DNA follows: TGTGCCAGCAGTCCCATACGGGGGTTGAACACTGAAGCTTTCTTT. This encodes CASSPIRGLNTEAFF.

This clonotype was recorded at least ten times. This rearrangement joins TRBV27 to TRBJ1-1; D remains unclear. CDR3 size: 13 residues. Germline V gene sequence: CDR1 MNHEY, CDR2 SMNVEV (reference sequence). V lost 4 bases to trimming and J lost 4 bases, with 10 bases between them. This chain's CDR3 is CASSWGFGTEAFF. The CDR3, as DNA: TGTGCCAGCAGTTGGGGATTTGGCACTGAAGCTTTCTTT.

In the case of this clonotype: A single base separates this from a much larger clone, so it may be a read error. This chain joins TRBV12-3 or TRBV12-4 and TRBJ1-6; D remains unclear. CDR3 length equals 13 residues. The CDR3 is CASSRGEVAPPHF. DNA of the CDR3: TGTGCCAGCAGCCGGGGAGAGGTCGCACCCCCCCACTTT.

This clonotype was seen many times. The chain uses TRBV20-1 and TRBJ2-3; 12 bases are a match to TRBD2. Germline CDR1 DFQATT, CDR2 SNEGSKA (reference sequence). Losses at the gene ends were 5 bases for V and 6 bases for J; bases not matched to a gene: 6. This CDR3 is built from 14 residues. DNA of the CDR3: TGCAGTGCTTCTCCGACTAGCGGGGGTGATACGCAGTATTTT. Its translation: CSASPTSGGDTQYF.

This clonotype was picked up a small number of times. This chain links TRBV3-1 with TRBJ1-6; D is perhaps TRBD1 (6 bases). Germline CDR1 reads LGHDT; CDR2 reads YNNKEL (reference sequence). Trimming left V 4 bases short and J 5 bases short, with 12 bases between. CDR3 length equals 15 residues. DNA for the CDR3: TGTGCCAGCAGCCCCCTGGGGGGCCATAATTCACCCCTCCACTTT. It is translated as CASSPLGGHNSPLHF.

This clonotype has at least ten counts. The chain has TRBV12-3 or TRBV12-4 and TRBJ2-7, with 8 bases lining up with TRBD1. V gave up 7 bases and J gave up 7 bases; unmatched junction bases: 15. The CDR3 has 15 residues. The CDR3 region has the DNA TGTGCCAGCACCGCTTGGGACAGGCAAACTCGGGAGCAGTACTTC. Protein: CASTAWDRQTREQYF.

Concerning this clonotype: One junction end does not reproduce the germline sequence, and a read error may be involved. The chain joins TRBV20-1 to TRBJ1-2, with D uncertain. The CDR3 contains 12 residues. The V gene's germline CDR1 is DFQATT and CDR2 SNEGSKA (reference sequence). The CDR3 bases are TGCAGTGCTCGAGAAGTAGACCCTAACTACACCTTC. Its protein is CSAREVDPNYTF.

There are many counts of this clonotype. This chain joins TRBV11-2 and TRBJ2-1, with 12 bases identical to TRBD2. From germline, CDR1 is SGHAT and CDR2 FQNNGV. The length of the CDR3 is 15 residues. After removal of 4 bases from V and 8 bases from J, the junction contained 6 bases not matched to a gene. This CDR3 reads CASSYESSGRDEQFF. CDR3 in DNA: TGTGCCAGCAGCTACGAATCTAGCGGGAGGGATGAGCAGTTCTTC.

The chain carries TRBV9 and TRBJ1-2, with D perhaps matching TRBD1 (5 bases). Trimming cost V 4 bases and J 5 bases, with 12 bases left between them. Looked up from germline, CDR1 is SGDLS and CDR2 is YYNGEE. This CDR3 spans 13 amino acids. Here the CDR3 reads CASSPHEGYGYTF. In DNA, the CDR3 is TGTGCCAGCAGCCCTCACGAGGGGTATGGCTACACCTTC.

This clonotype was detected many times. The V and J genes are TRBV12-3 or TRBV12-4 and TRBJ1-1; D ambiguous. This CDR3 is built from 14 residues. V lost 7 bases, J lost 4 bases, and 16 bases lay in between. The CDR3 nucleotides are TGTGCCAGCACCTTGAACTGGGGTTCCACTGAAGCTTTCTTT. Translation gives CASTLNWGSTEAFF.

This clonotype was observed at least ten times. V and J are TRBV7-3 and TRBJ2-3, with TRBD2 as a possible D gene (6 bases). Trimming took off 6 bases at V and 0 bases at J, with 16 bases between the two ends. The CDR3 runs to 16 residues. Germline lookup yields CDR1 SGHTA and CDR2 FQGTGA. CDR3 protein: CASSIMGDSSTDTQYF. For the CDR3, the DNA is TGTGCCAGCAGTATTATGGGGGACTCGAGCACAGATACGCAGTATTTT.

In its sample, this clonotype was seen many times. The rearrangement uses TRBV12-3 or TRBV12-4 and TRBJ1-4; D is possibly TRBD1 (5 bases). The V gene lost 6 bases and the J gene lost 10 bases, with 21 bases spanning the gap. The CDR3 loop spans 15 amino acids. The chain's CDR3 is CASRPSEGAGGKLFF. The DNA for the CDR3 is TGTGCCAGCAGACCCTCCGAAGGGGCAGGAGGAAAACTGTTTTTT.